The 28 T cell receptor beta chains listed next were all sequenced from one sample in a study of PD-L1 blockade in urothelial cancer. Clones were sequenced by immunoSEQ multiplex PCR, and TCRdb holds only the in-frame ones, with some missing. The sample lists 20,000 to 25,000 clones, almost 90% occurring once. The sequenced sample was PBMCs, obtained around atezolizumab (anti-PD-L1) treatment. The receptors were gathered from a woman aged 55 to 70 with urothelial cancer.

In DNA, the CDR3 is TGTGCCAGCAGTATGCTAACAGGGGGCAGCACAGATACGCAGTATTTT. Translating it yields CASSMLTGGSTDTQYF. The V call is TRBV27, the J call TRBJ2-3; 9 positions match TRBD1. Per germline, CDR1 MNHEY and CDR2 SMNVEV (reference sequence). V shed 5 bases and J 0 bases; nucleotides not matched to a gene: 6. The length of the CDR3 is 16 residues.

The gene calls are TRBV5-5 and TRBJ2-7; 9 bases match TRBD1. CDR1 and CDR2 (germline): SGHKS, YYEKEE (reference sequence). V lost 0 bases and J lost 6; bases outside the gene matches: 7. CDR3 length: 15 amino acids. The CDR3 protein is CASSLGGQGFTEQYF. The CDR3 DNA sequence: TGTGCCAGCAGCTTGGGGGGACAGGGTTTTACCGAGCAGTACTTC. The full variable domain, with the rest looked up from reference TRBV5-5 and TRBJ2-7, is DAGVTQSPTHLIKTRGQQVTLRCSPISGHKSVSWYQQVLGQGPQFIFQYYEKEERGRGNFPDRFSARQFPNYSSELNVNALLLGDSALYLCASSLGGQGFTEQYFGPGTRLTVT.

The chain employs TRBV7-9 and TRBJ1-2, with D possibly being TRBD1 (5 bases). Germline CDR1 and CDR2: SEHNR and FQNEAQ (reference sequence). V was pared by 5 bases and J by 3 bases, with 16 bases between. CDR3 length equals 15 residues. The CDR3 DNA reads as TGTGCCAGCAGCCTGGGGGGAAAAGGGGACTATGGCTACACCTTC. Its translation: CASSLGGKGDYGYTF.

This clone was detected once. The rearrangement joins TRBV12-5 to TRBJ1-2; 12 bases line up with TRBD1. This CDR3 spans 17 amino acids. The V and J ends lost 2 bases and 8 bases, in that order; junction bases with no gene match: 12. Germline V CDR1 and CDR2: LGHNT, FRNRAP. The CDR3 region is CASGLILGGQGAQGYTF. CDR3 in DNA: TGTGCTAGTGGTTTGATCTTAGGGGGACAGGGGGCACAAGGCTACACCTTC.

The gene calls are TRBV6-6 and TRBJ1-1; 7 nucleotides agree with TRBD1. V lost 5 bases, J lost 5 bases, and 8 bases stayed unmatched. Germline V gene sequence: CDR1 MNHNY, CDR2 SVGAGI (reference sequence). This CDR3 is built from 14 residues. CDR3: CASSRLTGSTEAFF. In DNA form, the CDR3 reads TGTGCCAGCAGTCGCCTGACAGGGTCGACTGAAGCTTTCTTT.

This clone was seen only a few times. The genes are TRBV5-6 and TRBJ1-2, with a possible D match to TRBD1 (6 bases). There are 12 residues in the CDR3. The germline CDR1 and CDR2 sequences are SGHDT and YYEEEE. V was cut by 4 bases and J by 13 bases, with 17 bases left in between. CDR3 sequence (DNA): TGTGCCAGCAGCCAATGGGACACTCACCCCACCTTC. Amino acid sequence: CASSQWDTHPTF.

This chain joins TRBV4-2 and TRBJ2-5; tentative D call: TRBD1 (5 bases). V lost 1 base and J lost 4, with 7 bases in between. The CDR3 contains 13 residues. Germline V gene sequence: CDR1 LGHNA, CDR2 YNFKEQ. This CDR3 is CASSQGGGETQYF. The CDR3 bases are TGTGCCAGCAGCCAAGGGGGCGGAGAGACCCAGTACTTC.

The rearrangement joins TRBV19 to TRBJ1-2; D possibly corresponds to TRBD1 (5 bases). Germline CDR1 and CDR2: LNHDA and SQIVND (reference sequence). V lost 6 bases and J 0 bases, leaving 14 bases between the germline ends. The CDR3 runs 15 residues. CDR3 in amino acids: CASRGGAATNYGYTF. The CDR3 nucleotides are TGTGCCAGTAGGGGCGGGGCAGCAACTAACTATGGCTACACCTTC.

This chain joins TRBV11-2 and TRBJ2-3; the match to TRBD2 covers 12 bases. The CDR3 length is 19 residues. Germline V lookup: CDR1 SGHAT, CDR2 FQNNGV. V shed 8 bases and J 4 bases; nucleotides not matched to a gene: 19. The DNA of the CDR3 is TGTGCCAGCGCTCGTTCCGGGACAGCGACTAGCGGGAGATCAGATACGCAGTATTTT. It translates to CASARSGTATSGRSDTQYF.

The chain carries TRBV7-6 and TRBJ1-3; possibly TRBD1 for D (6 bases). The ends were cut back, 5 bases at V and 4 bases at J, with 9 bases in the middle. The CDR3 runs 13 residues. From germline, CDR1 is SGHVS and CDR2 FNYEAQ. CDR3 coding DNA: TGTGCCAGCAGCCCTGGACAGGGAAACACCATATATTTT. Its translation: CASSPGQGNTIYF.

The chain joins TRBV27 to TRBJ1-4; the match to TRBD1 covers 7 bases. The CDR3 extends over 15 amino acids. Germline lookup yields CDR1 MNHEY and CDR2 SMNVEV (reference sequence). J was trimmed by 7 bases and V by 6 bases; bases with no gene match: 11. CDR3 amino acids: CASSRQGNGPEKLFF. CDR3 nucleotide sequence: TGTGCCAGCAGCCGACAGGGCAACGGGCCTGAAAAACTGTTTTTT.

The chain has TRBV4-3 and TRBJ2-7, with 8 bases lining up with TRBD2. The trim removed 4 bases at V and 2 bases at J, leaving 4 bases unmatched. The CDR3 extends over 14 amino acids. CDR1 is LGHNA, CDR2 YSLEER, per germline. CDR3 protein: CASSLQREPYEQYF. In DNA form, the CDR3 reads TGCGCCAGCAGCCTTCAGCGGGAGCCCTACGAGCAGTACTTC.

The V call is TRBV11-2, the J call TRBJ1-4; D call uncertain. CDR3 size: 14 residues. Germline V gene lookup returns CDR1 SGHAT and CDR2 FQNNGV. V lost 1 base and J lost 3, with 6 bases in between. The CDR3 here is CASSLGQANEKLFF. CDR3 nucleotide sequence: TGTGCCAGCAGCTTAGGTCAGGCTAATGAAAAACTGTTTTTT.

The CDR3 DNA reads as TGTGCCAGCAGCTACTCAAAGGACGGGAGCTCTGGAAACACCATATATTTT. Protein product: CASSYSKDGSSGNTIYF. The chain carries TRBV7-9 and TRBJ1-3; D is unclear. Trimming removed 4 bases at V and 0 bases at J, with 16 bases between. From germline, CDR1 is SEHNR and CDR2 FQNEAQ (reference sequence). CDR3 length: 17 residues. Full variable domain (remainder filled in from reference TRBV7-9 and TRBJ1-3): DTGVSQNPRHKITKRGQNVTFRCDPISEHNRLYWYRQTLGQGPEFLTYFQNEAQLEKSRLLSDRFSAERPKGSFSTLEIQRTEQGDSAMYLCASSYSKDGSSGNTIYFGEGSWLTVV.

The chain couples TRBV27 to TRBJ2-7; TRBD2 is a possible D gene (5 bases). This CDR3 has 15 residues. V lost 2 bases, J lost 2 bases, and 13 bases lay in between. Germline V gene data show CDR1 as MNHEY and CDR2 as SMNVEV (reference sequence). CDR3 amino acids: CASSLIYDGAYEQYF. The DNA for the CDR3 is TGTGCCAGCAGTTTAATCTATGACGGGGCCTACGAGCAGTACTTC.

The rearrangement links TRBV29-1 to TRBJ1-2; the match to TRBD1 covers 9 bases. Germline V gene sequence: CDR1 SQVTM, CDR2 ANQGSEA. V was clipped by 7 bases and J by 8 bases; unmatched bases: 14. CDR3 length equals 14 residues. CDR3 sequence: CSGKNPGQGSGYTF. DNA of the CDR3: TGCAGCGGGAAAAACCCGGGACAGGGAAGCGGCTACACCTTC.

This sequence joins TRBV11-2 and TRBJ1-2; the D gene is possibly TRBD1 (5 bases). This CDR3 contains 19 residues. V shed 2 bases and J shed 2 bases, with 24 bases lying between them. The germline V gene encodes CDR1 SGHAT and CDR2 FQNNGV. The CDR3 protein is CASSLRRGREEGSNYGYTF. As DNA, the CDR3 is TGTGCCAGCAGCTTACGAAGGGGCAGGGAAGAAGGTTCGAACTATGGCTACACCTTC.

The genes are TRBV30 and TRBJ2-1; possible D gene TRBD2, 6 bases. Germline CDR1 and CDR2: GTSNPN and SVGIG (reference sequence). The CDR3 runs to 14 residues. Trimming took off 2 bases at V and 5 bases at J, with 13 bases between the two ends. CDR3 sequence: CAWSRGLPNNEQFF. DNA for the CDR3: TGTGCCTGGAGTCGGGGGTTACCCAACAATGAGCAGTTCTTC. The full variable domain, with the rest looked up from reference TRBV30 and TRBJ2-1, is SQTIHQWPATLVQPVGSPLSLECTVEGTSNPNLYWYRQAAGRGLQLLFYSVGIGQISSEVPQNLSASRPQDRQFILSSKKLLLSDSGFYLCAWSRGLPNNEQFFGPGTRLTVL.

This CDR3 is CASSPNRDGIEDEQYF. CDR3 coding DNA: TGTGCCAGCAGCCCTAACAGGGATGGGATAGAGGACGAGCAGTACTTC. The V call is TRBV27, the J call TRBJ2-7; a weak D match, TRBD1 (6 bases). The CDR3 is 16 amino acids. Germline CDR1 and CDR2: MNHEY and SMNVEV (reference sequence). Deletions cut 6 bases from V and 5 bases from J, with 23 bases between.

The rearrangement links TRBV6-5 to TRBJ2-7; TRBD2 matches 8 bases. After removal of 5 bases from V and 0 bases from J, the junction contained 3 bases not matched to a gene. The V gene's germline CDR1 is MNHEY and CDR2 SVGAGI. CDR3 length equals 14 residues. CDR3 loop: CASSSGSGSYEQYF. Here the CDR3 DNA reads TGTGCCAGCAGTAGCGGGAGTGGCTCCTACGAGCAGTACTTC.

This clone was observed a few times. The chain uses TRBV18 and TRBJ2-3, with 7 nucleotides matching TRBD1. Germline V gene sequence: CDR1 KGHSH, CDR2 LQKENI. The CDR3 runs 15 residues. Losses at the gene ends were 0 bases for V and 2 bases for J; bases not matched to a gene: 2. CDR3 coding DNA: TGTGCCAGCTCACCACCGGGACAGCCCACAGATACGCAGTATTTT. Its translation is CASSPPGQPTDTQYF.

This chain uses TRBV19 with TRBJ1-2; D is undetermined. The CDR3 is made up of 14 amino acids. V lost 3 bases to trimming and J lost 1 base, with 9 bases between them. The germline CDR1 and CDR2 sequences are LNHDA and SQIVND (reference sequence). The CDR3 region is CASSIARNNYGYTF. The CDR3 DNA reads TGTGCCAGTAGTATCGCCAGAAATAACTATGGCTACACCTTC.

The gene calls are TRBV28 and TRBJ1-5; D is unresolved. Trimming shortened V by 3 bases and J by 8 bases, and 5 bases separated the two germline ends. In germline, CDR1 is MDHEN, CDR2 SYDVKM. The CDR3 totals 11 residues. The CDR3: CASSFIEPQHF. The CDR3 bases are TGTGCCAGCAGTTTTATTGAGCCCCAGCATTTT.

This chain links TRBV6-4 with TRBJ2-1; D is possibly TRBD2 (6 bases). The germline CDR1 and CDR2 sequences are MRHNA and SNTAGT. The CDR3 loop spans 15 amino acids. Trimming left V 0 bases short and J 0 bases short, with 6 bases between. CDR3 residues: CASSDSSGSYNEQFF. The CDR3 DNA follows: TGTGCCAGCAGTGACTCTAGCGGCTCCTACAATGAGCAGTTCTTC.

The gene calls are TRBV7-3 and TRBJ1-2; maybe TRBD1 (6 bases). The CDR3 is 14 residues long. Deletions cut 2 bases from V and 2 bases from J, with 9 bases between. Germline V gene sequence: CDR1 SGHTA, CDR2 FQGTGA. The CDR3 spells CASSLLGGNYGYTF. CDR3 bases: TGTGCCAGCAGCTTATTAGGGGGAAACTATGGCTACACCTTC.

This rearrangement joins TRBV25-1 to TRBJ2-2; 11 nucleotides line up with TRBD1. This CDR3 is built from 16 residues. Germline V gene data show CDR1 as MGHDK and CDR2 as SYGVNS. Trimming cost V 5 bases and J 3 bases; bases outside gene matches: 5. The DNA of the CDR3 is TGTGCCAGCAGTACTCGGACAGGGGGCGACACCGGGGAGCTGTTTTTT. It translates to CASSTRTGGDTGELFF.

V is TRBV28 and J is TRBJ1-5, with D possibly being TRBD1 (5 bases). The germline V gene encodes CDR1 MDHEN and CDR2 SYDVKM. Trimming removed 5 bases from V and 4 bases from J, with 15 bases in between. The CDR3 is 15 residues long. The CDR3 protein is CASSRPQGLNQPQHF. As DNA, the CDR3 is TGTGCCAGCAGTCGACCGCAGGGACTTAATCAGCCCCAGCATTTT.

The rearrangement joins TRBV19 to TRBJ2-3; 10 positions match TRBD2. With V trimmed by 2 bases and J by 4 bases, 6 bases remained unmatched. The CDR3 extends over 16 amino acids. The germline gives CDR1 LNHDA, CDR2 SQIVND (reference sequence). Written as DNA, the CDR3 is TGTGCCAGTAGTATAATCAGCGGGAGGGTTGCAGATACGCAGTATTTT. It translates to CASSIISGRVADTQYF. Full variable domain (outside the CDR3, taken from reference TRBV19 and TRBJ2-3): DGGITQSPKYLFRKEGQNVTLSCEQNLNHDAMYWYRQDPGQGLRLIYYSQIVNDFQKGDIAEGYSVSREKKESFPLTVTSAQKNPTAFYLCASSIISGRVADTQYFGPGTRLTVL.